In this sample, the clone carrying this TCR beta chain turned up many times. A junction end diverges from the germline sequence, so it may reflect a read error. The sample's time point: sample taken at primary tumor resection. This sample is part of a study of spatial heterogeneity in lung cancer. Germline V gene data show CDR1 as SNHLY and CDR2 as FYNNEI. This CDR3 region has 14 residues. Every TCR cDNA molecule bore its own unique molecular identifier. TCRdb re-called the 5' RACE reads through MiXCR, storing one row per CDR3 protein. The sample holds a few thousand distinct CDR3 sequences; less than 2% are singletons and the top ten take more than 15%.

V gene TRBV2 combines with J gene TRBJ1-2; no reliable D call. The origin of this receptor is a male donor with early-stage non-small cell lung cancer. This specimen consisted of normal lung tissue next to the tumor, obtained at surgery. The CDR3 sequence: CASSEPGGYYGDTF. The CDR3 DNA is TGTGCCAGCAGTGAGCCAGGAGGCTACTATGGCGACACCTTC.